This T cell receptor (beta chain) was captured in a study of T cell responses to AZD1222 COVID-19 vaccine. Between the trimmed V and J ends, which lost 5 bases and 0 bases, there was a span of 13 bases. The CDR3 spans 15 residues. Germline V CDR1 and CDR2: KGHSH, LQKENI. The protocol was immunoSEQ multiplex PCR, while the TCRdb copy is restricted to in-frame clones and leaves out a portion. This table holds tens of thousands of clones, roughly 86% found once. The chain combines TRBV18 with TRBJ1-1, with D perhaps matching TRBD1 (6 bases). Sequenced here: peripheral blood, sampled 28 days after the second AZD1222 dose. The sequence was obtained from an adult who received the AZD1222 COVID-19 vaccine. DNA for the CDR3: TGTGCCAGCTCAGCGGACAGCGCGCTGAACACTGAAGCTTTCTTT. This codes for CASSADSALNTEAFF.